This T cell receptor beta chain was identified during a study of blood T cell repertoires in COVID-19. Overall study context: COVID-19 samples, acute and convalescent, were from the United States, Italy and Spain.

CDR1 and CDR2 from the germline V gene are MGHRA and YSYEKL. Deletions cut 1 base from V and 3 bases from J, with 13 bases between. This CDR3 region has 16 residues. Cohort 3 donors were reported recovered after two negative PCRs, clearance, or symptom resolution. In the source study's methods: Estimation of nucleated cell counts was performed using reference gene primer amplification. Measured with immunoSEQ multiplex PCR; TCRdb has only the in-frame clones, and not every one. The V and J calls and clone size were taken over from that table, and D and trimming were inferred from the DNA. The top ten hold approximately 3.9% of the sample, which has over 100,000 clones, about four fifths seen once.

Input material: PBMCs or T cells enriched from blood (not recorded which). The genes are TRBV4-1 and TRBJ1-5; D remains unclear. The source is a woman in her twenties or thirties who had recovered from COVID-19. This CDR3 reads CASSQGGSFLNQPQHF. CDR3 in DNA: TGCGCCAGCAGCCAAGGTGGCTCCTTCCTCAATCAGCCCCAGCATTTT.